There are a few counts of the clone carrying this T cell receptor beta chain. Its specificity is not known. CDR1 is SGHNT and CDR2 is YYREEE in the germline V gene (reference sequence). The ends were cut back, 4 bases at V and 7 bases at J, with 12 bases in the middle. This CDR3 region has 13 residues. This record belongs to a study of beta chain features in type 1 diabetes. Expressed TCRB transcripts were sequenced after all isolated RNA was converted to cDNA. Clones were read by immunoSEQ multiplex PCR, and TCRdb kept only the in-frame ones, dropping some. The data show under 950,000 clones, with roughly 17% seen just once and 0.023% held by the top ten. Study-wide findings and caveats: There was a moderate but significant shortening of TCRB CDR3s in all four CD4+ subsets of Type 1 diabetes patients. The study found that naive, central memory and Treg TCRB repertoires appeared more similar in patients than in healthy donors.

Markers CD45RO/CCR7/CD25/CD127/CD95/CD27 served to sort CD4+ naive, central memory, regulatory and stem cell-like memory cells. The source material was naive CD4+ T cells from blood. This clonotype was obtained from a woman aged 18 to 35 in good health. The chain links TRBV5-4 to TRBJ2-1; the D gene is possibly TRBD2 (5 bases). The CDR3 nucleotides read TGTGCCAGCAGCCCCGCGGAGGCGAATGAGCAGTTCTTC. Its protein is CASSPAEANEQFF.